This T cell receptor (beta chain) was retrieved from a study of CD4 and CD8 cells across lung adenocarcinoma regions. The table lists this clonotype with a few counts. CDR3 length: 16 residues. The germline gives CDR1 GTSNPN, CDR2 SVGIG (reference sequence). J lost 2 bases, V lost 2 bases, and 8 bases had no gene match. Localized lung adenocarcinoma, a non-small cell lung cancer, affected the donors. One entry per CDR3 protein, called by TCRdb with MiXCR from the PCR reads. This sample has around 12,000 distinct CDR3 sequences, with 56% found just once. The sample comprised CD8+ T cells from the margin of a lung tumor. The gene calls are TRBV30 and TRBJ1-2; 10 bases fit TRBD1. The clonotype originates from a female donor with lung adenocarcinoma. The CD4 and CD8 labels of this study may be unreliable. The CDR3 DNA follows: TGTGCCTGGAGTAGACAGGGGGCGGTCGGGAACTATGGCTACACCTTC. It specifies CAWSRQGAVGNYGYTF.